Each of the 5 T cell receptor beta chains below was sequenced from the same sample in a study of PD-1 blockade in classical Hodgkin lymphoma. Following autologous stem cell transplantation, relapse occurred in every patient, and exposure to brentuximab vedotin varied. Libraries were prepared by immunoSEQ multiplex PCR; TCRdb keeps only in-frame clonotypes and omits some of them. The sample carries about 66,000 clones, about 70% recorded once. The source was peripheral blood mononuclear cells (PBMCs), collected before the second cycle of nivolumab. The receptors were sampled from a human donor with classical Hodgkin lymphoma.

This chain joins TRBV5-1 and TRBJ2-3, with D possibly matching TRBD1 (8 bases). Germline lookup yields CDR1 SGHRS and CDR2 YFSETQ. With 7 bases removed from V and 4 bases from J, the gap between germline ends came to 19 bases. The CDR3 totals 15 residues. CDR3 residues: CASAKDREGADTQYF. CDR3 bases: TGCGCCAGCGCCAAGGACAGGGAGGGCGCAGATACGCAGTATTTT.

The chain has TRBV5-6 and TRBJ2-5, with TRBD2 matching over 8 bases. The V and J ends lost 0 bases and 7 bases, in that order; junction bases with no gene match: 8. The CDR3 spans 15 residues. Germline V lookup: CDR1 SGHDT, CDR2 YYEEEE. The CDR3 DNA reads TGTGCCAGCAGCTTGGCAGCCAGCGGGAGCGGGACCCAGTACTTC. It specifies CASSLAASGSGTQYF.

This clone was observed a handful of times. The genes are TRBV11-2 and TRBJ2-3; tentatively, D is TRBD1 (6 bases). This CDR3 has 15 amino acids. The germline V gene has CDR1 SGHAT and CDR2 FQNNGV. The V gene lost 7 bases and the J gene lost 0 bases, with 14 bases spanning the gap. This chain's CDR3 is CASNHRVLSTDTQYF. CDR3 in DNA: TGTGCCAGCAACCACAGGGTCCTGAGCACAGATACGCAGTATTTT.

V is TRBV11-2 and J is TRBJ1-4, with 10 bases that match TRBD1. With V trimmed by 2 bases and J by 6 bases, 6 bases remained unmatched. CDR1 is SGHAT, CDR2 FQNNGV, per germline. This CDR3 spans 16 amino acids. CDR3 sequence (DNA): TGTGCCAGCAGCTTACTCACCGGGACAGGGGATGAAAAACTGTTTTTT. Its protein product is CASSLLTGTGDEKLFF.

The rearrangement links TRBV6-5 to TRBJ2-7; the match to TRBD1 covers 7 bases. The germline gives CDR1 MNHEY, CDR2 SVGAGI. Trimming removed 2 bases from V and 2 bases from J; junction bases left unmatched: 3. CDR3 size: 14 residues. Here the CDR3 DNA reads TGTGCCAGCAGTTACAGGCAGGGGGCCTACGAGCAGTACTTC. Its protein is CASSYRQGAYEQYF.